This T cell receptor beta chain appears in the sequencing data of a study of blood T cell repertoires in COVID-19. Whole-study context: In each case, the material was cDNA or gDNA derived from T cells, B-cell-depleted T cells, or PBMCs.

Germline loops: CDR1 SGHNT, CDR2 YYREEE (reference sequence). Trimming took off 3 bases at V and 0 bases at J, with 9 bases between the two ends. The CDR3 spans 14 residues. This clone is a singleton in its sample. Sequenced by immunoSEQ multiplex PCR; TCRdb stores in-frame clones only, minus some. The sample records tens of thousands of clones, roughly 84% being singletons. The source is a man aged 55 to 69 with acute or convalescent COVID-19. The chain recombines TRBV5-4 with TRBJ2-5; D possibly corresponds to TRBD2 (6 bases). Source material: peripheral blood. The CDR3 protein is CASSSRDYQETQYF. CDR3 bases: TGTGCCAGCAGCTCAAGGGACTACCAAGAGACCCAGTACTTC.